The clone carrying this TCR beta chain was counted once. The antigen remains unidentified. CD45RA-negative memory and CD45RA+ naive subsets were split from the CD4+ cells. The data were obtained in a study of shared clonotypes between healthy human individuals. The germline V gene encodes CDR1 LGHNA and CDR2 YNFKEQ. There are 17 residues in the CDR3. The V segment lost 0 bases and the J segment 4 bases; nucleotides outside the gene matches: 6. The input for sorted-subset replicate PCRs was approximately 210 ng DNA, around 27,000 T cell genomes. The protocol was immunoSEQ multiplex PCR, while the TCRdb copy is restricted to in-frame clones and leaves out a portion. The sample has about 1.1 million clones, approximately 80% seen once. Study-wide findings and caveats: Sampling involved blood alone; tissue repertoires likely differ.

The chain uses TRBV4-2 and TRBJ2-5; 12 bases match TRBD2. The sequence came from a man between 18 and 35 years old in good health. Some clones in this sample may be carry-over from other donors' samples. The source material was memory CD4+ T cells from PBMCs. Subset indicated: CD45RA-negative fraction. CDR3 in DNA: TGTGCCAGCAGCCAAGATTTTACTAGCGGGAGGTCAGAGACCCAGTACTTC. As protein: CASSQDFTSGRSETQYF.